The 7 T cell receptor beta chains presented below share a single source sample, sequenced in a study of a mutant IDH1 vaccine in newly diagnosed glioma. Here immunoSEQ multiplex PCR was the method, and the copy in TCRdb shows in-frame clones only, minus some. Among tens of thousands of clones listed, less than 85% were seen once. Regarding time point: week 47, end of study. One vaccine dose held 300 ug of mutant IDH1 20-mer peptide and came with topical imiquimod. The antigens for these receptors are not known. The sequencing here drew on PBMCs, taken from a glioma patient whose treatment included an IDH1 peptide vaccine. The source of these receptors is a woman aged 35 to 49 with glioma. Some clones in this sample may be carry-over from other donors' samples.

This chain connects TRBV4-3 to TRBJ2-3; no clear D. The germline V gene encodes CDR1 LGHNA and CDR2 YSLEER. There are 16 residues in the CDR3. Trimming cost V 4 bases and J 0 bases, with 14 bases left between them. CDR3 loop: CASSLTPASSTDTQYF. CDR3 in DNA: TGCGCCAGCAGCCTCACCCCCGCTTCTAGCACAGATACGCAGTATTTT.

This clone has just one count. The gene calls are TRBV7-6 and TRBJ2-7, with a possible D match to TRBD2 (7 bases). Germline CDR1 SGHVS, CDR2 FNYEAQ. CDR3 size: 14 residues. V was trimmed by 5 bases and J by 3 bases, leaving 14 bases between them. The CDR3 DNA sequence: TGTGCCAGCAGCGGCCGGGGGGCGGACTACGAGCAGTACTTC. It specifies CASSGRGADYEQYF.

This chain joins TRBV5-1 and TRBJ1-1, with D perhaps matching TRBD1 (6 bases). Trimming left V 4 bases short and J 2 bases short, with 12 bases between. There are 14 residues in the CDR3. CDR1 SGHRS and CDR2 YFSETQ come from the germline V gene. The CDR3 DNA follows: TGCGCCAGCAGCCTGGACAGTGCAAACACTGAAGCTTTCTTT. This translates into CASSLDSANTEAFF.

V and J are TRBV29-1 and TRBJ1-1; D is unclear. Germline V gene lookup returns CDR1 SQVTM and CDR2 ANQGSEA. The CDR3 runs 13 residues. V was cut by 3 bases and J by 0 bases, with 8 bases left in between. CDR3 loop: CSVDALMNTEAFF. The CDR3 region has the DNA TGCAGCGTTGACGCTCTGATGAACACTGAAGCTTTCTTT.

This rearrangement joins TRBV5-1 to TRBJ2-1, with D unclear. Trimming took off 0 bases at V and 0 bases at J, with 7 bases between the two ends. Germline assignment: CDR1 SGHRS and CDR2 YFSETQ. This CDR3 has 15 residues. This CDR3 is CASSLAPASYNEQFF. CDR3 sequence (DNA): TGCGCCAGCAGCTTGGCTCCGGCCTCCTACAATGAGCAGTTCTTC.

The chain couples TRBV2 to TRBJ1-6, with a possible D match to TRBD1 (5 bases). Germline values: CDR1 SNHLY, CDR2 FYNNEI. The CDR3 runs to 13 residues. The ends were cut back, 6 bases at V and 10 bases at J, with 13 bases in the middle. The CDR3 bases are TGTGCCAGCAGAGGGGATCTTGGATCACCCCTCCACTTT. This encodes CASRGDLGSPLHF.

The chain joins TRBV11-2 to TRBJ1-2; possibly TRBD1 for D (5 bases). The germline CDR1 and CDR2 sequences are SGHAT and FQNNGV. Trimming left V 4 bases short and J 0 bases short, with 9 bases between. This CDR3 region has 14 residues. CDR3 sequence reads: CASSWGGSNYGYTF. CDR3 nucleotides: TGTGCCAGCAGCTGGGGGGGTTCTAACTATGGCTACACCTTC.